This T cell receptor beta chain originates from a study of blood T cell repertoires in COVID-19. For the study at large: Researchers got acute and convalescent COVID-19 samples from the United States, Italy and Spain. PBMCs, B-cell-depleted T cells, or T cells were the source of the cDNA or gDNA that made up the material.

Per the original methods: The authors estimated nucleated cell counts from reference gene primer amplification. TCRdb's table, derived via immunoSEQ multiplex PCR, lists solely in-frame clones and lacks some. Clonal size and the V and J genes are those of that table, whereas D and trimming came from the DNA. The data show some 190,000 clones, around 90% seen once. This CDR3 comprises 14 residues. The germline V gene has CDR1 SNHLY and CDR2 FYNNEI. With 11 bases removed from V and 0 bases from J, the gap between germline ends came to 17 bases. The chain is built from TRBV2 and TRBJ2-7; D may be TRBD2 (6 bases). Sample: peripheral blood. The source of this sequence is a human donor in a cohort sampled during active COVID-19. This CDR3 is CASSGVDSSYEQYF. In DNA form, the CDR3 reads TGTGCCTCCTCGGGGGTGGATAGCTCCTACGAGCAGTACTTC.